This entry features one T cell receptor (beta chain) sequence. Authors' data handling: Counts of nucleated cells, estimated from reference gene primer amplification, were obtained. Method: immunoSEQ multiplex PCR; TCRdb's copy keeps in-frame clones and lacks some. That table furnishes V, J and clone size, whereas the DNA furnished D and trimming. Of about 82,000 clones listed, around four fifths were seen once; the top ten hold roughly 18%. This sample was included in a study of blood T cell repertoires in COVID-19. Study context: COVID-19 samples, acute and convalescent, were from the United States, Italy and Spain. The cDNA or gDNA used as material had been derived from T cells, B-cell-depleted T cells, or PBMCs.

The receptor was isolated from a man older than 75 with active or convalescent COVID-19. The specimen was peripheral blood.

CDR3 nucleotide sequence: TGTGCCTGGAGTGTACGAGGGGGCCGGAGTATAATTCAGTACTTC. Protein sequence: CAWSVRGGRSIIQYF. The chain joins TRBV30 to TRBJ2-4; 7 nucleotides align to TRBD1. V was clipped by 0 bases and J by 10 bases; unmatched bases: 12. Looked up from germline, CDR1 is GTSNPN and CDR2 is SVGIG (reference sequence). This CDR3 is built from 15 residues.